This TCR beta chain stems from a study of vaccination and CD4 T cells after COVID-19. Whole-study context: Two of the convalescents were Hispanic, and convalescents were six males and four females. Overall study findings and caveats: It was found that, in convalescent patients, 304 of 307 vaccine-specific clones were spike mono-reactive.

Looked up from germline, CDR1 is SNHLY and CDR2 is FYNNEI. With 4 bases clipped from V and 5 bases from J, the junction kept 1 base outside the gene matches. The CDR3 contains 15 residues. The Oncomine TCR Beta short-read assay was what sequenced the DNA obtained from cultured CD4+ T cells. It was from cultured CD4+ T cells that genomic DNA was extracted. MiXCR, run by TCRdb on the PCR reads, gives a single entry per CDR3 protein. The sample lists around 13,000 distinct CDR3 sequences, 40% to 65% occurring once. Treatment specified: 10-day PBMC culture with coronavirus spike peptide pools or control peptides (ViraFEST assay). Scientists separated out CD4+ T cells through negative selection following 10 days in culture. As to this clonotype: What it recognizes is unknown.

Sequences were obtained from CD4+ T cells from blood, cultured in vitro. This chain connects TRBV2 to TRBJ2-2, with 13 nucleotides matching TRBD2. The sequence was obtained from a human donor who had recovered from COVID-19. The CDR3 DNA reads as TGTGCCAGCAGTGCGGGACTAGCGGGGACCGGGGAGCTGTTTTTT. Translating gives CASSAGLAGTGELFF. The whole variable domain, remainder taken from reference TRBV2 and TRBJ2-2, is EPEVTQTPSHQVTQMGQEVILRCVPISNHLYFYWYRQILGQKVEFLVSFYNNEISEKSEIFDDQFSVERPDGSNFTLKIRSTKLEDSAMYFCASSAGLAGTGELFFGEGSRLTVL.